This TCR beta chain was identified during a study of T cell repertoires in cytomegalovirus infection. Background on the study: Indications of both CMV infection and matching HLA type were provided by public TCR beta signatures.

Broader study findings: Identification of carriers of CMV plus the relevant HLA was performed using cumulative public TCR beta family frequency. Dominating the ex vivo response were HLA-C-restricted CMV-specific TCR beta clonotypes.

This CDR3 comprises 12 residues. The ends were cut back, 2 bases at V and 3 bases at J, with 4 bases in the middle. Germline V gene lookup returns CDR1 SGHTA and CDR2 FQGNSA. TCRdb called the reads again in MiXCR, with one record for every CDR3 protein. The table includes hundreds of thousands of distinct CDR3 sequences, around 24% detected once. For this clonotype: Its antigen is not known.

The receptor's source is a human donor in good health (CMV status not recorded). Some clones in this sample may be carry-over from other donors' samples. The V and J genes are TRBV7-2 and TRBJ1-1; D is unclear. The sample was CD8+ T cells from PBMCs. CDR3 loop: CASSLLYTEAFF. CDR3 coding DNA: TGTGCCAGCAGCTTACTCTACACTGAAGCTTTCTTT. The full variable domain, completed using reference TRBV7-2 and TRBJ1-1, is GAGVSQSPSNKVTEKGKDVELRCDPISGHTALYWYRQSLGQGLEFLIYFQGNSAPDKSGLPSDRFSAERTGGSVSTLTIQRTQQEDSAVYLCASSLLYTEAFFGQGTRLTVV.